This T cell receptor beta chain was recorded in a study of control samples from healthy donors and cancer patients. Profiled with immunoSEQ multiplex PCR; TCRdb holds only in-frame clones, not every one. This sample has about 130,000 clones, with around 94% found just once. The CDR3 has 15 amino acids. Germline trimming cut 5 bases from V and 5 bases from J; bases unmatched to any gene: 6. CDR1 is MRHNA, CDR2 SNTAGT, per germline. This chain links TRBV6-4 with TRBJ2-1; 10 positions agree with TRBD2. The origin of this receptor is an elderly man with head and neck cancer. The sample was PBMCs. The chain's CDR3 is CASSRVAGGDNEQFF. The CDR3 DNA is TGTGCCAGCAGTCGGGTAGCGGGAGGAGACAATGAGCAGTTCTTC.